This T cell receptor (beta chain) comes out of a study of shared clonotypes between healthy human individuals. There are 15 residues in the CDR3. The germline gives CDR1 SNHLY, CDR2 FYNNEI. V lost 6 bases and J lost 2; bases outside the gene matches: 5. Clones were read by immunoSEQ multiplex PCR, and TCRdb kept only the in-frame ones, dropping some. The data contain about 2.3 million clones, approximately 95% of them seen just once; the ten biggest clones take up 0.3% to 0.4%. The V call is TRBV2, the J call TRBJ1-4; 8 bases agree with TRBD1. The source material was naive CD4+ T cells from PBMCs. Subset given: CD45RA+ positively selected. The receptor was derived from a man aged 18 to 30 in good health. Some clones in this sample may be carry-over from other donors' samples. The CDR3 sequence: CASSTQGATNEKLFF. Written as DNA, the CDR3 is TGTGCCAGCAGCACGCAGGGGGCTACTAATGAAAAACTGTTTTTT.